This T cell receptor (beta chain) emerged from a study of T-cell memory formation after mild COVID-19. Study details: There were largely donor-specific TCR clusters.

5'RACE primed from the constant segment yielded TCR alpha and TCR beta cDNA libraries bearing sample barcodes and UMIs. Using its own MiXCR run on the 5' RACE reads, TCRdb lists one record per CDR3 protein. This sample has hundreds of thousands of distinct CDR3 sequences, with roughly 15% found just once. Broader study findings: Clones contracting across day 15 to 85 had a balanced CD4/CD8 profile; later expanding clones leaned CD4+. Researchers found some responding clones in pre-infection memory, a sign that cross-reactive memory joined.

In this sample, this clonotype turned up a few times. Its matching antigen is unknown. The source material was PBMCs or a T cell subset sorted from them (not recorded which). The sequence was obtained from a man younger than 30 who had mild COVID-19 (a few samples of this study predate the infection). Cell type and time point are not known.

The CDR3 DNA sequence: TGTGCCAGCAGTACCCAGACGGGGACTGTTCAAGAGACCCAGTACTTC. It translates to CASSTQTGTVQETQYF. The J gene is TRBJ2-5, the V gene TRBV6-6; tentative D call: TRBD2 (6 bases). In germline, CDR1 is MNHNY, CDR2 SVGAGI (reference sequence). The CDR3 contains 16 residues. Trimming stripped 5 bases from V and 2 bases from J, with 18 bases between.